These T cell receptor beta chains were read from a single sample in a study of long-term antiretroviral therapy in people with HIV. Measured with immunoSEQ multiplex PCR; TCRdb has only the in-frame clones, and not every one. The table records about 28,000 clones, over 90% of them present only once. The sequenced sample was unsorted PBMCs, obtained more than 6 years after starting antiretroviral therapy. The receptor set was obtained from a man under 40 with HIV. CDR3s include the opening cysteine and the closing phenylalanine or tryptophan. A D gene is named only where the DNA matches it firmly. Only part of the rows carry a size: once, few, many, or a class if the clone is expanded.

j_call d_call clone_size v_call cdr3_aa cdr3_nt
TRBJ2-1 TRBD2 NA TRBV7-3 CASSQGTSQQFF TGTGCCAGCAGCCAGGGGACTAGTCAGCAGTTCTTC
TRBJ1-2 NA medium-sized TRBV5-5 CASSPGRYQAYGYTF TGTGCCAGCAGCCCCGGCCGTTACCAGGCCTATGGCTACACCTTC
TRBJ2-7 NA NA TRBV28 CASSLSGEQYF TGTGCCAGCAGTTTGTCGGGGGAGCAGTACTTC
TRBJ1-4 NA NA TRBV7-8 CASSLSGGGEKLFF TGTGCCAGCAGCTTAAGCGGGGGTGGCGAAAAACTGTTTTTT
TRBJ2-2 TRBD2 NA TRBV5-4 CASSLVAGANTGELFF TGTGCCAGCAGCTTGGTAGCGGGCGCGAACACCGGGGAGCTGTTTTTT
TRBJ1-3 TRBD1 NA TRBV5-1 CASSLRFREPTGAGNTIYF TGCGCCAGCAGCTTGAGGTTCCGGGAACCGACAGGGGCTGGAAACACCATATATTTT
TRBJ2-2 NA NA TRBV14 CASSRKVQRNTGELFF TGTGCCAGCAGCCGCAAGGTCCAGCGGAACACCGGGGAGCTGTTTTTT
TRBJ2-1 NA NA TRBV5-4 CASSSGTSAGEQFF TGTGCCAGCAGCTCCGGGACCTCGGCTGGTGAGCAGTTCTTC
TRBJ1-2 NA NA TRBV27 CASSRREDRGYTF TGTGCCAGCAGCCGCAGGGAGGATCGGGGCTACACCTTC
TRBJ1-2 NA NA TRBV10-3 CAISVGDEGGYTF TGTGCCATCAGTGTCGGGGATGAAGGCGGCTACACCTTC
TRBJ1-5 TRBD1 NA TRBV28 CASSLNTDRAYSNQPQHF TGTGCCAGCAGCTTAAATACCGACAGGGCTTATAGCAATCAGCCCCAGCATTTT
TRBJ2-1 TRBD2 NA TRBV27 CASSLRREGNEQFF TGTGCCAGCAGTTTAAGGCGGGAGGGGAATGAGCAGTTCTTC
TRBJ2-1 NA NA TRBV9 CASSVEGVLSYNEQFF TGTGCCAGCAGCGTGGAGGGGGTTCTCTCCTACAATGAGCAGTTCTTC
TRBJ2-3 TRBD1 NA TRBV6-1 CASSEEKGQTDTQYF TGTGCCAGCAGTGAAGAAAAGGGACAGACAGATACGCAGTATTTT
TRBJ1-1 NA once TRBV11-2 CASSSKFGRENTEAFF TGTGCCAGCAGCTCGAAGTTTGGACGGGAGAACACTGAAGCTTTCTTT
TRBJ1-5 NA NA TRBV23-1 CASSDDNSNQPQHF TGCGCCAGCAGCGACGATAATAGCAATCAGCCCCAGCATTTT
TRBJ1-2 NA NA TRBV19 CASSNRAGYTF TGTGCCAGTAGTAACAGGGCTGGCTACACCTTC